This TCR beta chain was sequenced during a study of cytomegalovirus exposure and HLA in healthy donors. Whole-study findings and limits: Researchers counted about 150 TCR beta chains as cytomegalovirus-associated. With DRB1 most and HLA-C fewest, TCR association rates differed between HLA loci in a later analysis.

Donors in the study were healthy people who gave bone marrow. The study sampled nominally healthy donors, though unrecorded immune exposures were likely. This clone turned up a few times. Its target is not known. PCR primers comprised 60 Vbeta and 13 Jbeta primers. Method: immunoSEQ multiplex PCR; TCRdb's copy keeps in-frame clones and lacks some. The sample holds 140,000 to 150,000 clones, over 70% seen once. This TCR derives from a man aged 35-49 years in good health and CMV-seronegative. The specimen sequenced was PBMCs.

This CDR3 reads CASSSLSTGENNYGYTF. CDR3 bases: TGTGCCAGCAGCTCTCTTTCGACAGGGGAGAATAACTATGGCTACACCTTC. The chain couples TRBV5-6 to TRBJ1-2; 8 bases line up with TRBD1. J lost 1 base, V lost 3 bases, and 11 bases had no gene match. CDR1 and CDR2 (germline): SGHDT, YYEEEE. This CDR3 has 17 amino acids. Variable domain in full (rest from reference TRBV5-6 and TRBJ1-2): DAGVTQSPTHLIKTRGQQVTLRCSPKSGHDTVSWYQQALGQGPQFIFQYYEEEERQRGNFPDRFSGHQFPNYSSELNVNALLLGDSALYLCASSSLSTGENNYGYTFGSGTRLTVV.